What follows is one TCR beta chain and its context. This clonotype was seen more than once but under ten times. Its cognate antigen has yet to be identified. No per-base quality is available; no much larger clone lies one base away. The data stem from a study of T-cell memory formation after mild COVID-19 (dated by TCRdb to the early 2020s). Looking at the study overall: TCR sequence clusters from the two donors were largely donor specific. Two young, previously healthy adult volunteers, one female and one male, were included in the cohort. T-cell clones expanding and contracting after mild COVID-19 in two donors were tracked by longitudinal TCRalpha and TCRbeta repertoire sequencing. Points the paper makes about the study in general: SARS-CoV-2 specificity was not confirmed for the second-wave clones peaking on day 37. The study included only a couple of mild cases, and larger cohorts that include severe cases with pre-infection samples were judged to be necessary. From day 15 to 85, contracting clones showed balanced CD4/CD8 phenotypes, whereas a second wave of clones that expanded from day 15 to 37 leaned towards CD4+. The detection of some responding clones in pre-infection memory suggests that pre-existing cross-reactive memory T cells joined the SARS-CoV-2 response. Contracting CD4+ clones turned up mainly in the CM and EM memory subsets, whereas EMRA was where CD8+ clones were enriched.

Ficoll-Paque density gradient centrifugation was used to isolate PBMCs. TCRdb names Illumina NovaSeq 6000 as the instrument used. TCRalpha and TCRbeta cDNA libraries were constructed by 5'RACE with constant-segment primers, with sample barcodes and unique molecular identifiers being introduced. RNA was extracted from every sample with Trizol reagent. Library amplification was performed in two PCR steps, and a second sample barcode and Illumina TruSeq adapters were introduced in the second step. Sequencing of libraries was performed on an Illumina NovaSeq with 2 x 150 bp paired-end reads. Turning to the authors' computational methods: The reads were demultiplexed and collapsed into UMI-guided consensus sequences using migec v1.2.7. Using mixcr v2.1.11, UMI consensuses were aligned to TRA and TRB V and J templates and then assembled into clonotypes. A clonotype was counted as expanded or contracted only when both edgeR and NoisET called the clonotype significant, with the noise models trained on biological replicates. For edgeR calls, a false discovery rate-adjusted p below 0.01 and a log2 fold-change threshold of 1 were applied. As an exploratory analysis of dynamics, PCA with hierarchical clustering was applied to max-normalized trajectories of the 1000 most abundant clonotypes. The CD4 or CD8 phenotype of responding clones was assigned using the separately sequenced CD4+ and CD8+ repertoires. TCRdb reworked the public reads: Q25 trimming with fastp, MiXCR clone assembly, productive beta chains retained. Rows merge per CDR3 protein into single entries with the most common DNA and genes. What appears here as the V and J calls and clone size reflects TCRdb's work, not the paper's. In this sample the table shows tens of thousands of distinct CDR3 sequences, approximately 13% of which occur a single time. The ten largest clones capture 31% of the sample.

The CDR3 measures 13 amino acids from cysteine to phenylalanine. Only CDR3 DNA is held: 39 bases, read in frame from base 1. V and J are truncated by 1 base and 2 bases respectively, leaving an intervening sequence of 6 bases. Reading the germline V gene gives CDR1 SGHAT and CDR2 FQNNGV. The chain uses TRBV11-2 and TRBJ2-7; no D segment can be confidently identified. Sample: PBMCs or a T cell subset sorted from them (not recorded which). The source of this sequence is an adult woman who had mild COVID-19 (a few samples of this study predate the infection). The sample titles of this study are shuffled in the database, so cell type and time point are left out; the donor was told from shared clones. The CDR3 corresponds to CASSLGPAYEQYF. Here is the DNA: TGTGCCAGCAGCTTAGGCCCAGCCTACGAGCAGTACTTC.